The clone carrying this T cell receptor (beta chain) was observed a few times. Its specificity is not known. The sample's treatment: approximately nine-day PBMC culture with coronavirus spike peptide pools or control peptides (ViraFEST assay). T cells were expanded with peptide pools, and expanded clonotypes were identified by TCR sequencing. Trimming stripped 0 bases from V and 0 bases from J, with 15 bases between. The CDR3 runs to 18 residues. The germline V gene encodes CDR1 DFQATT and CDR2 SNEGSKA (reference sequence). This sample is drawn from a study of vaccination and CD4 T cells after COVID-19. Background on the study: SARS-CoV-2, HCoV-NL63, HCoV-OC43 and HCoV-229E supplied the overlapping spike peptides used to stimulate cells. Control wells got either CEFX epitopes, HIV-1 Nef peptides, or no peptide at all.

Cultured CD4+ T cell DNA underwent sequencing with the Oncomine TCR Beta short-read assay. From cultured CD4+ T cells, genomic DNA was extracted. One entry per CDR3 protein results from TCRdb running MiXCR on the PCR reads. The data show roughly 5,400 distinct CDR3 sequences, under 40% seen once. This receptor was identified in a human donor who had recovered from COVID-19. This chain links TRBV20-1 with TRBJ1-6, with D uncertain. This specimen consisted of CD4+ T cells from blood, cultured in vitro, obtained after SARS-CoV-2 vaccination. CDR3 sequence (DNA): TGCAGTGCTAGAGAGGGGTCCCGGGCGGGCTCCTATAATTCACCCCTCCACTTT. The encoded protein is CSAREGSRAGSYNSPLHF.